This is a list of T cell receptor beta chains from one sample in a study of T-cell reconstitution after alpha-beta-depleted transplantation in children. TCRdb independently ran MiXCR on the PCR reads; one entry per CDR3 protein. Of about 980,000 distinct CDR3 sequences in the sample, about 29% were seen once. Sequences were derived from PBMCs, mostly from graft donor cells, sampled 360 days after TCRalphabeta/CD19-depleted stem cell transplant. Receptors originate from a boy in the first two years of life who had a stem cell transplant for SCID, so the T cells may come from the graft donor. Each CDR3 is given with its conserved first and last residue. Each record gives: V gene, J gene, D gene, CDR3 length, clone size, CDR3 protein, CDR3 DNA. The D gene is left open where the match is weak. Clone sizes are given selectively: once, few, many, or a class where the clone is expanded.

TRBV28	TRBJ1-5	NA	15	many	CASSLRGYSNQPQHF	TGTGCCAGCAGTTTAAGGGGGTATAGCAATCAGCCCCAGCATTTT
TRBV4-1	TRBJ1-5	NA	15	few	CASSARQNQDQPQHF	TGCGCCAGCAGCGCCCGACAGAACCAAGATCAGCCCCAGCATTTT
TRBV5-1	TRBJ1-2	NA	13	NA	CASSDSDSYGYTF	TGCGCCAGCAGCGACAGTGACAGCTATGGCTACACCTTC
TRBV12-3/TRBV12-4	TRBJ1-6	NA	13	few	CASSPQGNSPLHF	TGTGCCAGCAGTCCCCAGGGGAATTCACCCCTCCACTTT
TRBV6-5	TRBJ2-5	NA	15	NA	CASSYGNTGRETQYF	TGTGCCAGCAGTTACGGTAACACAGGTCGCGAGACCCAGTACTTC
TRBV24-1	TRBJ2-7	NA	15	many	CATTRGHQTSYEQYF	TGTGCCACCACCAGGGGTCACCAAACTTCCTACGAGCAGTACTTC
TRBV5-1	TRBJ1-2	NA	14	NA	CASSLDGTLRGYTF	TGCGCCAGCAGCTTGGACGGGACACTCCGGGGCTACACCTTC
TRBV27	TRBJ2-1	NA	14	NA	CASSLEPSWGEQFF	TGTGCCAGCAGTTTAGAGCCTAGCTGGGGTGAGCAGTTCTTC
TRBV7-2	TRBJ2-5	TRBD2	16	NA	CASSQLPRGLQETQYF	TGTGCCAGCAGCCAACTACCGCGGGGGTTACAAGAGACCCAGTACTTC
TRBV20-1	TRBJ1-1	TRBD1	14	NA	CSARRGQLNTEAFF	TGCAGTGCTAGGCGGGGACAGTTGAACACTGAAGCTTTCTTT
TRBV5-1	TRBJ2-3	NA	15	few	CASSSGPLGMDTQYF	TGCGCCAGCAGCTCCGGACCGCTGGGGATGGATACGCAGTATTTT
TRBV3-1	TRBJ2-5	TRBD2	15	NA	CASSQGAGKRETQYF	TGTGCCAGCAGCCAAGGAGCGGGGAAGAGAGAGACCCAGTACTTC
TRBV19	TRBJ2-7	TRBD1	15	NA	CASSISRSGQAEQYF	TGTGCCAGTAGTATAAGTCGGTCGGGACAGGCAGAGCAGTACTTC
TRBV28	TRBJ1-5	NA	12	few	CASSLTVGFWDF	TGTGCCAGCAGTTTGACGGTCGGGTTCTGGGATTTT
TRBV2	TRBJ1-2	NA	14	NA	CASSDWGGSDGYTF	TGTGCCAGCAGTGACTGGGGAGGGAGCGATGGCTACACCTTC
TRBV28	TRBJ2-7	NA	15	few	CASSLSRFRSYEQYF	TGTGCCAGCAGTCTCTCCAGGTTTCGGTCCTACGAGCAGTACTTC
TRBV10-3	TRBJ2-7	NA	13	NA	CAIGYTGNYEQYF	TGTGCCATCGGCTACACAGGGAACTACGAGCAGTACTTC